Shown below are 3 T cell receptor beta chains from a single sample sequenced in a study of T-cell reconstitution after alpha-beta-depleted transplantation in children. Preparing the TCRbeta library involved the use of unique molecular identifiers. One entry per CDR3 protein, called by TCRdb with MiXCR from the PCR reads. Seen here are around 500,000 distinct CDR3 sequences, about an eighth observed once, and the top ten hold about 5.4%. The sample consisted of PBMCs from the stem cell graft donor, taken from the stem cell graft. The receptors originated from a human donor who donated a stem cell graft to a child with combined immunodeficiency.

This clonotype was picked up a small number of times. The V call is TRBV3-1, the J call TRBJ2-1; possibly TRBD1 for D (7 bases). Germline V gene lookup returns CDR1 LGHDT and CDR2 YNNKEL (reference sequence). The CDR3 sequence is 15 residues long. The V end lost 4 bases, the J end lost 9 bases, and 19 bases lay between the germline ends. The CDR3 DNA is TGTGCCAGCAGCCGGCCTGGAGGGGGCCGACTTGAGCAGTTCTTC. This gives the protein CASSRPGGGRLEQFF.

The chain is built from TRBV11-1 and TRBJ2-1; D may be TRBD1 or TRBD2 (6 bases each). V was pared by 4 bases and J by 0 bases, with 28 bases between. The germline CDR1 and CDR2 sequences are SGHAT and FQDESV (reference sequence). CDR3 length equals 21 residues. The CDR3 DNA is TGTGCCAGCAGCTCCCTAGATTCCGGAGGGTATCGGACAGCCTCCTACAATGAGCAGTTCTTC. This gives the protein CASSSLDSGGYRTASYNEQFF.

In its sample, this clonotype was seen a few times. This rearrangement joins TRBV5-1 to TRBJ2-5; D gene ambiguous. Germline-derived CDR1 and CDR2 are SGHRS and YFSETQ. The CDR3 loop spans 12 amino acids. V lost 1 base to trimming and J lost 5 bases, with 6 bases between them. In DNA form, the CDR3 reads TGCGCCAGCAGCTTGTCGGACGAGACCCAGTACTTC. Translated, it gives CASSLSDETQYF.